The 32 T cell receptor beta chains below were found in one sample sequenced in a study of neoadjuvant anti-PD-1 for oral cavity cancer. The time point: after neoadjuvant nivolumab, at surgical resection. Libraries were prepared by immunoSEQ multiplex PCR; TCRdb keeps only in-frame clonotypes and omits some of them. The repertoire holds 9,500 to 10,000 clones, with about 59% as singletons. Sequenced material: PBMCs, taken after nivolumab (anti-PD-1) treatment. All receptors come from a person between 40 and 79 years old with oral cavity squamous cell carcinoma.

This chain joins TRBV5-1 and TRBJ2-6; D might be TRBD1 (5 bases). V was clipped by 1 base and J by 0 bases, with 14 bases between them. The CDR3 has 18 amino acids. Germline values: CDR1 SGHRS, CDR2 YFSETQ. DNA of the CDR3: TGCGCCAGCAGCTTGTCCTCAGGGTTGTACTCTGGGGCCAACGTCCTGACTTTC. This sequence encodes CASSLSSGLYSGANVLTF.

The DNA for the CDR3 is TGTGCCATCCACCTGACAGGGGGCGAAGACTATGGCTACACCTTC. This translates into CAIHLTGGEDYGYTF. The J gene is TRBJ1-2, the V gene TRBV28; TRBD1 matches at 10 bases. CDR1 and CDR2 from the germline V gene are MDHEN and SYDVKM. The junction had 11 bases not matched to a gene; V was cut back by 10 bases and J by 3 bases. The CDR3 totals 15 residues.

The chain joins TRBV6-5 to TRBJ1-5; D possibly corresponds to TRBD1 (5 bases). The CDR3 contains 13 residues. Germline-derived CDR1 and CDR2 are MNHEY and SVGAGI. V shed 6 bases and J shed 4 bases, with 10 bases lying between them. The CDR3 DNA follows: TGTGCCAGCAGAACTGGGGGGAATCAGCCCCAGCATTTT. It codes for CASRTGGNQPQHF.

As DNA, the CDR3 is TGTGCCAGCTCACCCGGACAGAACAATCAGCCCCAGCATTTT. Residues: CASSPGQNNQPQHF. The chain is built from TRBV18 and TRBJ1-5; D is perhaps TRBD1 (6 bases). This CDR3 has 14 residues. Germline V lookup: CDR1 KGHSH, CDR2 LQKENI. V shed 3 bases and J shed 3 bases, with 9 bases lying between them. Using reference TRBV18 and TRBJ1-5 for the parts outside the CDR3, the full variable domain is NAGVMQNPRHLVRRRGQEARLRCSPMKGHSHVYWYRQLPEEGLKFMVYLQKENIIDESGMPKERFSAEFPKEGPSILRIQQVVRGDSAAYFCASSPGQNNQPQHFGDGTRLSIL.

In this sample, this clone turned up a few times. The chain is built from TRBV28 and TRBJ1-4; D is unclear. Trimming left V 11 bases short and J 5 bases short, with 15 bases between. This CDR3 is 13 amino acids long. From germline, CDR1 is MDHEN and CDR2 SYDVKM. The CDR3 reads CAASGNLNEKLFF. In DNA form, the CDR3 reads TGTGCCGCCTCCGGGAACCTGAATGAAAAACTGTTTTTT.

This chain links TRBV6-6 with TRBJ1-1; D is possibly TRBD1 (5 bases). Trimming shortened V by 4 bases and J by 4 bases, and 13 bases separated the two germline ends. The CDR3 contains 14 residues. CDR1 is MNHNY and CDR2 is SVGAGI in the germline V gene (reference sequence). The CDR3 region is CASSLTRVSTEAFF. CDR3 nucleotides: TGTGCCAGCAGTTTAACCAGGGTTAGCACTGAAGCTTTCTTT.

The V gene is TRBV5-4, the J gene TRBJ1-2, with D unclear. The CDR3 contains 14 residues. Germline V gene lookup returns CDR1 SGHNT and CDR2 YYREEE (reference sequence). With 3 bases removed from V and 6 bases from J, the gap between germline ends came to 15 bases. The CDR3 region has the DNA TGTGCCAGCAGCTCTACGTCAGTGGGTAATGGCTACACCTTC. Its translation: CASSSTSVGNGYTF.

The CDR3 nucleotides read TGCAGCGCCCGCGGGGATACCTTGAACACTGAAGCTTTCTTT. It encodes CSARGDTLNTEAFF. The chain carries TRBV29-1 and TRBJ1-1; D is unresolved. CDR1 and CDR2 from the germline V gene are SQVTM and ANQGSEA. The CDR3 has 14 amino acids. Deletions cut 7 bases from V and 0 bases from J, with 15 bases between.

The chain employs TRBV6-1 and TRBJ1-2; 9 bases map to TRBD1. Unmatched junction bases numbered 8, after V lost 5 bases and J lost 4 bases. Germline V CDR1 and CDR2: MNHNS, SASEGT. The CDR3 covers 15 residues. The CDR3 DNA is TGTGCCAGCAGTCGGGGGACAGGGATCAGCTATGGCTACACCTTC. The encoded protein is CASSRGTGISYGYTF.

The chain is built from TRBV2 and TRBJ2-3, with 13 bases aligning to TRBD2. Germline V gene sequence: CDR1 SNHLY, CDR2 FYNNEI. Losses at the gene ends were 0 bases for V and 2 bases for J; bases not matched to a gene: 5. The CDR3 runs to 18 residues. In DNA form, the CDR3 reads TGTGCCAGCAGTGAAGCAACGGGACTAGCGGGGCTCACAGATACGCAGTATTTT. Translated: CASSEATGLAGLTDTQYF.

This clone was seen a handful of times. The chain joins TRBV7-9 to TRBJ1-2; no reliable D call. The CDR3 is made up of 13 amino acids. Per the germline V gene, CDR1 is SEHNR and CDR2 is FQNEAQ (reference sequence). V lost 4 bases and J 6 bases, leaving 12 bases between the germline ends. CDR3 sequence reads: CASSSLGRDGYTF. The DNA for the CDR3 is TGTGCCAGCAGCTCCTTAGGACGCGATGGCTACACCTTC.

The genes are TRBV11-2 and TRBJ2-2; TRBD1 agrees at 7 bases. Trimming at V came to 1 base and at J to 6 bases, leaving 5 bases not matched to a gene. This CDR3 comprises 15 residues. Per the germline V gene, CDR1 is SGHAT and CDR2 is FQNNGV. The CDR3, as DNA: TGTGCCAGCAGCTTAGGTTTCAGGGGGTCCGGGGAGCTGTTTTTT. Protein sequence: CASSLGFRGSGELFF.

This clone has just a few counts. The chain employs TRBV7-9 and TRBJ1-1; no clear D. CDR1 SEHNR and CDR2 FQNEAQ come from the germline V gene (reference sequence). The V gene lost 3 bases and the J gene lost 0 bases, with 11 bases spanning the gap. The CDR3 loop spans 15 amino acids. The DNA for the CDR3 is TGTGCCAGCAGCTTTCGGGTTGCCATGAACACTGAAGCTTTCTTT. Amino acids: CASSFRVAMNTEAFF.

This clone has just a few counts. V usage is TRBV5-4 and J usage is TRBJ2-7; 7 bases align to TRBD2. CDR1 is SGHNT, CDR2 YYREEE, per germline (reference sequence). The CDR3 sequence is 15 residues long. J gave up 0 bases and V 4 bases, and 7 bases lay outside the gene matches. In DNA, the CDR3 is TGTGCCAGCAGCCTCGGGGGGAAAAGCTCCTACGAGCAGTACTTC. Translated, it gives CASSLGGKSSYEQYF.

The chain has TRBV7-3 and TRBJ2-7; D remains unclear. This CDR3 has 13 residues. Trimming removed 3 bases at V and 5 bases at J, with 11 bases between. Germline CDR1 and CDR2: SGHTA and FQGTGA. CDR3 sequence (DNA): TGTGCCAGCAGCTTCGATCTTTTCAACGAGCAGTACTTC. It is translated as CASSFDLFNEQYF.

This chain connects TRBV9 to TRBJ1-1; 8 bases agree with TRBD1. Per germline, CDR1 SGDLS and CDR2 YYNGEE. This CDR3 spans 12 amino acids. The V gene end was trimmed by 2 bases and the J gene end by 11 bases; junction bases not matched to a gene: 5. The CDR3 protein is CASSVQGASAFF. The CDR3 nucleotides read TGTGCCAGCAGCGTGCAGGGGGCTTCTGCTTTCTTT.

The chain joins TRBV10-3 to TRBJ1-2; the D gene is possibly TRBD1 (6 bases). V lost 4 bases and J lost 14, with 14 bases in between. This CDR3 has 11 residues. The germline gives CDR1 ENHRY, CDR2 SYGVKD. The CDR3 nucleotides read TGTGCCATCAGTGCAAGGGGGGAGTGGACCTTC. Translating it yields CAISARGEWTF.

The sample holds a few counts of this clone. The rearrangement links TRBV6-5 to TRBJ1-6; unclear D gene. Germline loops: CDR1 MNHEY, CDR2 SVGAGI. V was pared by 0 bases and J by 5 bases, with 11 bases between. The CDR3 sequence is 16 residues long. The CDR3 DNA reads as TGTGCCAGCAGTTACTCTTCTTTACGTCATAATTCACCCCTCCACTTT. It is translated as CASSYSSLRHNSPLHF.

V gene TRBV11-2 combines with J gene TRBJ2-2; 9 positions agree with TRBD2. The germline V gene encodes CDR1 SGHAT and CDR2 FQNNGV. The V segment lost 3 bases and the J segment 1 base; nucleotides outside the gene matches: 3. This CDR3 comprises 16 residues. The CDR3 spells CASSFGLARNTGELFF. The CDR3 nucleotides are TGTGCCAGCAGCTTTGGACTAGCGAGGAACACCGGGGAGCTGTTTTTT.

The chain employs TRBV14 and TRBJ1-1; D is uncertain. CDR3 length: 13 residues. V dropped 4 bases and J dropped 7 bases, with 13 bases sitting between them. The germline V gene encodes CDR1 SGHDN and CDR2 FVKESK. The CDR3 reads CASSRQVGFEAFF. CDR3 sequence (DNA): TGTGCCAGCAGCCGCCAGGTGGGGTTTGAAGCTTTCTTT. Full variable domain (rest looked up from reference TRBV14 and TRBJ1-1): EAGVTQFPSHSVIEKGQTVTLRCDPISGHDNLYWYRRVMGKEIKFLLHFVKESKQDESGMPNNRFLAERTGGTYSTLKVQPAELEDSGVYFCASSRQVGFEAFFGQGTRLTVV.

The chain recombines TRBV29-1 with TRBJ2-3; 11 positions agree with TRBD2. CDR1 SQVTM and CDR2 ANQGSEA come from the germline V gene. The trim removed 3 bases at V and 4 bases at J, leaving 12 bases unmatched. CDR3 length equals 17 residues. The CDR3 DNA is TGCAGCGTTGATCGGGCCTTAGCGGGGGGGGCCCCAGATACGCAGTATTTT. Translated, it gives CSVDRALAGGAPDTQYF.

V usage is TRBV18 and J usage is TRBJ1-6, with 8 positions matching TRBD1. Germline lookup yields CDR1 KGHSH and CDR2 LQKENI. There are 16 residues in the CDR3. Trimming took 0 bases from V and 3 from J; bases not matched to a gene: 1. The CDR3 sequence is CASSPPGQVYNSPLHF. The CDR3 nucleotides read TGTGCCAGCTCACCACCGGGACAGGTCTATAATTCACCCCTCCACTTT. The full variable domain, its missing parts supplied by reference TRBV18 and TRBJ1-6, is NAGVMQNPRHLVRRRGQEARLRCSPMKGHSHVYWYRQLPEEGLKFMVYLQKENIIDESGMPKERFSAEFPKEGPSILRIQQVVRGDSAAYFCASSPPGQVYNSPLHFGNGTRLTVT.

This clone was counted only a few times. V is TRBV4-2 and J is TRBJ1-4; D perhaps matches TRBD1 (6 bases). Germline V gene lookup returns CDR1 LGHNA and CDR2 YNFKEQ. With 4 bases removed from V and 5 bases from J, the gap between germline ends came to 11 bases. There are 14 residues in the CDR3. CDR3 DNA: TGTGCCAGCAGCCCAGTAGGGGGAAATGAAAAACTGTTTTTT. It codes for CASSPVGGNEKLFF.

J is TRBJ2-1 and V is TRBV30; either TRBD1 or TRBD2 may fit D (6 bases each). The CDR3 length is 17 residues. Germline CDR1 reads GTSNPN; CDR2 reads SVGIG (reference sequence). This CDR3 reads CATGAPLARASYNEQFF. In nucleotides, the CDR3 is TGTGCTACGGGGGCCCCTCTCGCCAGGGCCTCCTACAATGAGCAGTTCTTC.

V is TRBV2 and J is TRBJ1-2; tentatively, D is TRBD1 (6 bases). The germline CDR1 and CDR2 sequences are SNHLY and FYNNEI. V was trimmed by 4 bases and J by 7 bases, leaving 19 bases between them. The CDR3 is 15 residues long. The CDR3 spells CASSVRAGAVSGYTF. CDR3 nucleotide sequence: TGTGCCAGCAGTGTTAGGGCGGGGGCGGTTAGTGGCTACACCTTC.

This clone was detected once. This chain connects TRBV28 to TRBJ2-7, with D perhaps matching TRBD1 (5 bases). The germline V gene has CDR1 MDHEN and CDR2 SYDVKM. The CDR3 has 12 residues. Trimming shortened V by 6 bases and J by 6 bases, and 12 bases separated the two germline ends. As DNA, the CDR3 is TGTGCCAGCAGCCTTAGGGGTGGCGAGCAGTACTTC. Protein: CASSLRGGEQYF.

This chain links TRBV19 with TRBJ1-5; D is perhaps TRBD1 (6 bases). This CDR3 comprises 13 residues. Germline values: CDR1 LNHDA, CDR2 SQIVND (reference sequence). The V gene lost 9 bases and the J gene lost 3 bases, with 12 bases spanning the gap. In DNA form, the CDR3 reads TGTGCCAGCAGCGGGACATTCAATCAGCCCCAGCATTTT. Protein: CASSGTFNQPQHF.

This clone occurred once. The chain carries TRBV19 and TRBJ1-5; 11 nucleotides match TRBD1. V gave up 7 bases and J gave up 10 bases; unmatched junction bases: 9. The CDR3 runs to 14 residues. Germline V gene sequence: CDR1 LNHDA, CDR2 SQIVND (reference sequence). CDR3 DNA sequence: TGTGCCAGTATTGATCCGGGACAGGGGGTCCCCCAGCATTTT. It is translated as CASIDPGQGVPQHF. Full variable domain (missing parts from reference TRBV19 and TRBJ1-5): DGGITQSPKYLFRKEGQNVTLSCEQNLNHDAMYWYRQDPGQGLRLIYYSQIVNDFQKGDIAEGYSVSREKKESFPLTVTSAQKNPTAFYLCASIDPGQGVPQHFGDGTRLSIL.

This clone was detected a few times. This sequence joins TRBV29-1 and TRBJ2-7, with D uncertain. The germline V and J ends were trimmed by 6 bases and 6 bases, with 18 bases remaining between them. From germline, CDR1 is SQVTM and CDR2 ANQGSEA. The CDR3 runs to 13 residues. The CDR3 sequence: CSVAPGVSAEQYF. DNA for the CDR3: TGCAGCGTAGCTCCCGGAGTATCCGCCGAGCAGTACTTC.

The chain recombines TRBV27 with TRBJ2-1; D is ambiguous. V lost 6 bases to trimming and J lost 1 base, with 4 bases between them. The germline V gene encodes CDR1 MNHEY and CDR2 SMNVEV (reference sequence). This CDR3 comprises 12 residues. The CDR3 loop reads CASRHSYNEQFF. The CDR3 bases are TGTGCCAGCAGACATTCCTACAATGAGCAGTTCTTC.

The chain employs TRBV19 and TRBJ1-4; D gene ambiguous. Germline CDR1 and CDR2: LNHDA and SQIVND (reference sequence). This CDR3 has 16 residues. V gave up 3 bases and J gave up 7 bases, with 18 bases separating them. The CDR3 sequence is CASSIPDPRGSEKLFF. CDR3 in DNA: TGTGCCAGTAGTATCCCTGACCCACGAGGTAGTGAAAAACTGTTTTTT.

This chain links TRBV21-1 with TRBJ2-7; the table calls TRBD1, which could not be checked here. TRBV21-1 is a pseudogene locus. The CDR3 covers 16 residues. Here the CDR3 reads CASSKKAPGESYEQYF. CDR3 coding DNA: TGTGCCAGCAGCAAAAAGGCCCCAGGGGAATCCTACGAGCAGTACTTC.